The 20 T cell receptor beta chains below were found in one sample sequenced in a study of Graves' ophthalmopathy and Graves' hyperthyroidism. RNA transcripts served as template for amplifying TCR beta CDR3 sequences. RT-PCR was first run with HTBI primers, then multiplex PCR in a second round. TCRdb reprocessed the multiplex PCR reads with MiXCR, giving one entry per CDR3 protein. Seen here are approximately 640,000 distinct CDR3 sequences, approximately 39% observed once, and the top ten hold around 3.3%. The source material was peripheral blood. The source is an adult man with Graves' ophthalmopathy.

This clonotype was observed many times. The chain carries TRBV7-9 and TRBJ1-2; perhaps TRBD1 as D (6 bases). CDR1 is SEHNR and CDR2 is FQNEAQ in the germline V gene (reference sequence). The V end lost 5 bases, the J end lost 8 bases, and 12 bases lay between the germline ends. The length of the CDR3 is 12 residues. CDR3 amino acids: CASSQPQGGYTF. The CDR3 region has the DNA TGTGCCAGCAGCCAGCCCCAGGGGGGCTACACCTTC.

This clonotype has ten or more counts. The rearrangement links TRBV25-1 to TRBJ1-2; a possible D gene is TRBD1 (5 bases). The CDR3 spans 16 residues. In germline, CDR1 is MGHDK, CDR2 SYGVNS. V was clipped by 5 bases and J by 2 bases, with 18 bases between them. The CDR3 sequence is CASSPPGTTINYGYTF. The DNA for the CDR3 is TGTGCCAGCAGTCCGCCCGGGACTACAATAAACTATGGCTACACCTTC.

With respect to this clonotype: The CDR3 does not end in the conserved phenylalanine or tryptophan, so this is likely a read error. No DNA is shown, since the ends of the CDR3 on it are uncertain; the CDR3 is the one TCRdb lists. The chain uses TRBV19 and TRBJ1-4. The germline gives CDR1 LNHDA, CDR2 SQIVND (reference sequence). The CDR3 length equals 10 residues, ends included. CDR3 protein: CASRPVKTNY.

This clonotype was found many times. Here the CDR3 reads CSVFIQGRTEAFF. As DNA, the CDR3 is TGCAGCGTTTTTATCCAGGGGCGGACTGAAGCTTTCTTT. The rearrangement links TRBV29-1 to TRBJ1-1; maybe TRBD1 (6 bases). Looked up from germline, CDR1 is SQVTM and CDR2 is ANQGSEA. The CDR3 totals 13 residues. Between the trimmed V and J ends, which lost 5 bases and 5 bases, there was a span of 15 bases.

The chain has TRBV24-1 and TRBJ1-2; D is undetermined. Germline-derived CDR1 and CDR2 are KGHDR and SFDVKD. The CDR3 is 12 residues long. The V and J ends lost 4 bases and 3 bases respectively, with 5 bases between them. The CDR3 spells CATSDSDYGYTF. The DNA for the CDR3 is TGTGCCACCAGTGACTCGGACTATGGCTACACCTTC.

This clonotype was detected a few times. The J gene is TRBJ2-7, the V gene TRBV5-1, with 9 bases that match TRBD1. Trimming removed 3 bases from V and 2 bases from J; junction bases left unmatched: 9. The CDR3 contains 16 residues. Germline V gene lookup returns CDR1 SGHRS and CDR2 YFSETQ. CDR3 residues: CASSSGTGKSAYEQYF. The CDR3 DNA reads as TGCGCCAGCAGCTCTGGGACAGGGAAGAGTGCCTACGAGCAGTACTTC.

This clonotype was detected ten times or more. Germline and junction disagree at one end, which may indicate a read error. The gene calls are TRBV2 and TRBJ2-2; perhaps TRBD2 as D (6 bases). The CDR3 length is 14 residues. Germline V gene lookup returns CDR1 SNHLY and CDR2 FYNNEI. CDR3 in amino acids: CASSELGSTGGLFF. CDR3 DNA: TGTGCCAGCAGTGAGCTTGGGTCCACCGGGGGGCTGTTTTTT.

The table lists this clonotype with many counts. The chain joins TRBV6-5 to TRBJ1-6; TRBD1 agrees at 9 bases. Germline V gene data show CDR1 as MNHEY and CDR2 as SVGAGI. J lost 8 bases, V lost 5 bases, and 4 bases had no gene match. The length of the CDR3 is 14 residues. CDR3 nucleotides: TGTGCCAGCAGTGCGGGACAGGGTTATTCACCCCTCCACTTT. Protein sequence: CASSAGQGYSPLHF.

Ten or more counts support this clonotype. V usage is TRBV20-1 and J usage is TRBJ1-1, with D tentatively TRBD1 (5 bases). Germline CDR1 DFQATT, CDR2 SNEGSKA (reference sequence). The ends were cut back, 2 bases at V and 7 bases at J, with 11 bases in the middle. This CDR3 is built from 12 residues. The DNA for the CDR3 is TGCAGTGCTAGACTTCCGGGACTTGAAGCTTTCTTT. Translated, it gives CSARLPGLEAFF.

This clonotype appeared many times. CDR3 amino acids: CASSVGRQATTNEKLFF. CDR3 sequence (DNA): TGTGCCAGCAGCGTAGGGAGGCAGGCCACAACTAATGAAAAACTGTTTTTT. The rearrangement uses TRBV9 and TRBJ1-4; the D is unclear. Trimming left V 0 bases short and J 0 bases short, with 12 bases between. CDR1 is SGDLS and CDR2 is YYNGEE in the germline V gene. There are 17 residues in the CDR3.

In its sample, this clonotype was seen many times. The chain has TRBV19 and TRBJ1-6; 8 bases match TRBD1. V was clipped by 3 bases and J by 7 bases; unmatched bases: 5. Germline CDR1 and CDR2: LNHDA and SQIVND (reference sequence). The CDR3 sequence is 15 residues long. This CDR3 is CASSIQGAENSPLHF. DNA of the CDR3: TGTGCCAGTAGTATCCAGGGGGCTGAGAATTCACCCCTCCACTTT.

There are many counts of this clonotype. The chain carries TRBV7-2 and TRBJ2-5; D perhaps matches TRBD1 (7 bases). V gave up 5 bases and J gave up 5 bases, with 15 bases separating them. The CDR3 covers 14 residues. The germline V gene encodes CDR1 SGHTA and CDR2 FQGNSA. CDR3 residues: CASSAQGGRETQYF. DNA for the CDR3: TGTGCCAGCAGCGCCCAGGGGGGTCGGGAGACCCAGTACTTC. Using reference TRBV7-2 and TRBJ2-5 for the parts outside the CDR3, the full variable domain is GAGVSQSPSNKVTEKGKDVELRCDPISGHTALYWYRQSLGQGLEFLIYFQGNSAPDKSGLPSDRFSAERTGGSVSTLTIQRTQQEDSAVYLCASSAQGGRETQYFGPGTRLLVL.

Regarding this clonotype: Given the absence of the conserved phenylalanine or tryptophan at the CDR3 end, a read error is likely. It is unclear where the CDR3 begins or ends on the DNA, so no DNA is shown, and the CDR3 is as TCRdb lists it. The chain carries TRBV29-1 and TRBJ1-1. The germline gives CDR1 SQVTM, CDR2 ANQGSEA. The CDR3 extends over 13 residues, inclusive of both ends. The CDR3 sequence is CSVLGAHRSRTLS.

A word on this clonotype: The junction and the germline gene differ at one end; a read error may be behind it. The DNA for the CDR3 is TGTGCTAGCAGCCCCTCCTACTACACAGATACGCAGTATTTT. This translates into CASSPSYYTDTQYF. V is TRBV7-7 and J is TRBJ2-3; D is unresolved. Per germline, CDR1 SSHAT and CDR2 FNYEAQ (reference sequence). The CDR3 runs to 14 residues.

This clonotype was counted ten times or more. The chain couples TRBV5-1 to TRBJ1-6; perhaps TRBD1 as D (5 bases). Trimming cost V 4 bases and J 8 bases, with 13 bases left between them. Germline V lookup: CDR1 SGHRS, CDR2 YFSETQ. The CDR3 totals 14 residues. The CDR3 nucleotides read TGCGCCAGCAGCGTGACAGCGGCCCATTCACCCCTCCACTTT. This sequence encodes CASSVTAAHSPLHF.

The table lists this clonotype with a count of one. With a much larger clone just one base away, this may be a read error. The CDR3 sequence is CARSRGTARSPLHF. DNA of the CDR3: TGTGCCAGAAGCCGTGGGACCGCGAGGTCACCCCTCCACTTT. V usage is TRBV12-3 or TRBV12-4 and J usage is TRBJ1-6; TRBD1 might be the D (5 bases). The CDR3 has 14 residues. V gave up 9 bases and J gave up 10 bases, with 19 bases separating them.

The CDR3 bases are TGTGCCAGCGCCACCGGGACCCCTTGGACCATATATTTT. It encodes CASATGTPWTIYF. This chain connects TRBV7-3 to TRBJ1-3; D may be TRBD1 (5 bases). The CDR3 consists of 13 residues. Between the trimmed V and J ends, which lost 8 bases and 10 bases, there was a span of 18 bases. The germline V gene encodes CDR1 SGHTA and CDR2 FQGTGA.

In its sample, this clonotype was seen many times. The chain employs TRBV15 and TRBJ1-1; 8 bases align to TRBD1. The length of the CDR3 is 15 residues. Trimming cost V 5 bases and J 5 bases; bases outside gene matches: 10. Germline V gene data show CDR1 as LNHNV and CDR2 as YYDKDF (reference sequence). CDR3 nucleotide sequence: TGTGCCACCAGCTGGCCCGGACAGGGTAAAACTGAAGCTTTCTTT. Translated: CATSWPGQGKTEAFF.

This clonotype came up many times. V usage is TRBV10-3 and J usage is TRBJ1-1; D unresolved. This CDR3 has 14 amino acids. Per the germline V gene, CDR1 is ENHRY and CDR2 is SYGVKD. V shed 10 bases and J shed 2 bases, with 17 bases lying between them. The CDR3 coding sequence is TGTGCCACCGCGATCCAGGACGGTAACACTGAAGCTTTCTTT. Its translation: CATAIQDGNTEAFF.

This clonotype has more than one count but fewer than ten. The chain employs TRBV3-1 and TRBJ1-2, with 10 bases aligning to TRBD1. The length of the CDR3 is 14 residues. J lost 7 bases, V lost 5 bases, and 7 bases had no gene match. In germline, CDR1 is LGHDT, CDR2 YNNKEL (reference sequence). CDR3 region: CASSNRQGAFGYTF. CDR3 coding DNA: TGTGCCAGCAGCAACAGACAGGGGGCCTTTGGCTACACCTTC. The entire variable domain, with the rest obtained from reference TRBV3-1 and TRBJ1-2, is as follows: DTAVSQTPKYLVTQMGNDKSIKCEQNLGHDTMYWYKQDSKKFLKIMFSYNNKELIINETVPNRFSPKSPDKAHLNLHINSLELGDSAVYFCASSNRQGAFGYTFGSGTRLTVV.